Described below is a single T cell receptor (beta chain) sequence and its context. Authors' methods: Counts of nucleated cells, estimated from reference gene primer amplification, were obtained. Only in-frame clones appear in the TCRdb table, and some are missing; sequencing was by immunoSEQ multiplex PCR. The D gene and trimming were derived from the DNA, and the V and J assignments and clone size from that table. The sample shows about 300,000 clones, roughly 91% of them seen only once. Germline V gives CDR1 KGHSH, CDR2 LQKENI. CDR3 length: 14 residues. The V and J ends lost 2 bases and 6 bases, in that order; junction bases with no gene match: 7. The sample originates from a study of blood T cell repertoires in COVID-19. Study-level background: Collection of acute and convalescent COVID-19 samples took place in the United States, Italy and Spain.

The chain combines TRBV18 with TRBJ2-7; 7 bases are a match to TRBD2. The sequence derives from a woman under 40 with COVID-19, enrolled during active disease. Source material: peripheral blood. The CDR3 region is CASSPAGVGTEQYF. The CDR3 DNA reads TGTGCCAGCTCACCAGCGGGGGTAGGAACCGAGCAGTACTTC.